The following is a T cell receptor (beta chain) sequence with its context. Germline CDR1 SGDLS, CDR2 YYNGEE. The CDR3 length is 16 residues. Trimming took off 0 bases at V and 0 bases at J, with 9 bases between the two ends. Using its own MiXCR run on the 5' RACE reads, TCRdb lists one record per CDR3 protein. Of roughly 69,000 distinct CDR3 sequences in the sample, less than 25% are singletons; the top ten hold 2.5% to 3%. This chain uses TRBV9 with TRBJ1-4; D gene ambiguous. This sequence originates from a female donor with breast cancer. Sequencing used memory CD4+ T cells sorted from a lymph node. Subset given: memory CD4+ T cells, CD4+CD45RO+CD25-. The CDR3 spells CASSVAASATNEKLFF. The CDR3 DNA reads TGTGCCAGCAGCGTAGCCGCTTCAGCAACTAATGAAAAACTGTTTTTT.